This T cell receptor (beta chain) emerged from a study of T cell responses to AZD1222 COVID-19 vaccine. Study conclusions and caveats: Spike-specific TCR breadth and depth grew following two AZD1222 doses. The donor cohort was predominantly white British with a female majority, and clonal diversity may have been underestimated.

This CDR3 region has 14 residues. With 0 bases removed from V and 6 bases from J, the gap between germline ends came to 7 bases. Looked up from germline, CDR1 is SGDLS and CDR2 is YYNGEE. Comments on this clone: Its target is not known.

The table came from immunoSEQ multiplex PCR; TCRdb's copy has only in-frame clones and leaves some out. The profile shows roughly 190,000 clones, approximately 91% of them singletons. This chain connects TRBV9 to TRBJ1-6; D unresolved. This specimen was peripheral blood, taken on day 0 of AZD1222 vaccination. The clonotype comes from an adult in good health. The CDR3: CASSVGEGNSPLHF. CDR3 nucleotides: TGTGCCAGCAGCGTAGGGGAGGGTAATTCACCCCTCCACTTT. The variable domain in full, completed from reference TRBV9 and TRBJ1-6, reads DSGVTQTPKHLITATGQRVTLRCSPRSGDLSVYWYQQSLDQGLQFLIQYYNGEERAKGNILERFSAQQFPDLHSELNLSSLELGDSALYFCASSVGEGNSPLHFGNGTRLTVT.